The 27 T cell receptor beta chains given below trace back to one sample, sequenced in a study of patients and donors after allogeneic stem cell transplantation. Using its own MiXCR run on the RT-PCR reads, TCRdb lists one record per CDR3 protein. This sample yields roughly 880,000 distinct CDR3 sequences, of which 18% are seen a single time; 5% to 6.5% belongs to the top ten. Specimen: blood, either unsorted or a sorted T cell fraction (not recorded which). Receptors were obtained from a human donor who was either an allogeneic HSCT recipient or a stem cell or donor lymphocyte infusion donor (not recorded which). It is not recorded whose cells these are; they may come from a transplant donor.

This clonotype was observed a few times. This sequence joins TRBV9 and TRBJ1-1, with a possible D match to TRBD1 (6 bases). V gave up 3 bases and J gave up 1 base, with 16 bases separating them. CDR3 size: 16 residues. Germline CDR1 is SGDLS and CDR2 is YYNGEE. This chain's CDR3 is CASSGRPGHPNTEAFF. CDR3 bases: TGTGCCAGCAGCGGACGACCGGGACACCCGAACACTGAAGCTTTCTTT.

V and J are TRBV27 and TRBJ2-2; unclear D gene. V dropped 0 bases and J dropped 4 bases, with 12 bases sitting between them. This CDR3 has 16 amino acids. CDR1 is MNHEY and CDR2 is SMNVEV in the germline V gene (reference sequence). CDR3 residues: CASSLSYGRATGELFF. The DNA for the CDR3 is TGTGCCAGCAGTTTATCTTATGGTCGAGCCACCGGGGAGCTGTTTTTT.

The chain joins TRBV3-1 to TRBJ2-3, with D uncertain. Germline assignment: CDR1 LGHDT and CDR2 YNNKEL (reference sequence). The CDR3 sequence is 15 residues long. The V end was cut by 2 bases, the J end by 4 bases, with 13 bases between. For the CDR3, the DNA is TGTGCCAGCAGCCAAAAGGGCCCTGGCCCAGATACGCAGTATTTT. This translates into CASSQKGPGPDTQYF.

The sample holds many counts of this clonotype. The genes are TRBV12-3 or TRBV12-4 and TRBJ2-1; TRBD1 matches at 7 bases. J gave up 2 bases and V 3 bases, and 4 bases lay outside the gene matches. The CDR3 runs 15 residues. CDR3 sequence: CASSFGDSAYNEQFF. CDR3 DNA: TGTGCCAGCAGTTTTGGGGACAGTGCCTACAATGAGCAGTTCTTC.

The chain uses TRBV5-6 and TRBJ2-5; D possibly corresponds to TRBD2 (6 bases). Germline V gene lookup returns CDR1 SGHDT and CDR2 YYEEEE. V lost 2 bases and J 0 bases, leaving 11 bases between the germline ends. CDR3 length equals 15 residues. CDR3 sequence: CASSFLGTDQETQYF. The CDR3 DNA reads TGTGCCAGCAGCTTCCTCGGGACTGACCAAGAGACCCAGTACTTC.

This clonotype appeared many times. This chain connects TRBV12-3 or TRBV12-4 to TRBJ1-1; D not certain. Deletions cut 5 bases from V and 4 bases from J, with 8 bases between. CDR3 length equals 12 residues. CDR3 region: CASSPAGTEAFF. The CDR3 nucleotides are TGTGCCAGCAGTCCTGCAGGCACTGAAGCTTTCTTT.

V is TRBV5-1 and J is TRBJ2-1; no reliable D call. Trimming removed 1 base at V and 3 bases at J, with 14 bases between. CDR1 and CDR2 (germline): SGHRS, YFSETQ. There are 16 residues in the CDR3. The CDR3: CASSLLGQLLYNEQFF. DNA for the CDR3: TGCGCCAGCAGCTTGTTAGGTCAGCTACTCTACAATGAGCAGTTCTTC.

This clonotype was observed a single time. The genes are TRBV6-7 and TRBJ1-1; TRBD1 might be the D (5 bases). TRBV6-7 is marked as an open reading frame, function uncertain. The CDR3 consists of 17 residues. Trimming stripped 1 base from V and 0 bases from J, with 15 bases between. This CDR3 is CASSYCGREVMNTEAFF. DNA for the CDR3: TGTGCCAGCAGTTACTGCGGCAGGGAGGTCATGAACACTGAAGCTTTCTTT.

This clonotype has a handful of counts. This sequence joins TRBV5-6 and TRBJ2-7, with 9 bases lining up with TRBD1. Germline assignment: CDR1 SGHDT and CDR2 YYEEEE. J gave up 7 bases and V 6 bases, and 8 bases lay outside the gene matches. This CDR3 contains 13 residues. CDR3 nucleotide sequence: TGTGCCAGCATCGGAACAGGGGGCGCGGAGCAGTACTTC. This codes for CASIGTGGAEQYF. The variable domain in full, completed from reference TRBV5-6 and TRBJ2-7, reads DAGVTQSPTHLIKTRGQQVTLRCSPKSGHDTVSWYQQALGQGPQFIFQYYEEEERQRGNFPDRFSGHQFPNYSSELNVNALLLGDSALYLCASIGTGGAEQYFGPGTRLTVT.

This clonotype was counted a few times. The chain uses TRBV20-1 and TRBJ2-7; D is uncertain. The germline gives CDR1 DFQATT, CDR2 SNEGSKA (reference sequence). Deletions cut 0 bases from V and 3 bases from J, with 15 bases between. This CDR3 contains 15 residues. CDR3 sequence (DNA): TGCAGTGCTAGAGATAGACGGCGTGGCGGCTACGAGCAGTACTTC. Protein: CSARDRRRGGYEQYF.

The chain is built from TRBV20-1 and TRBJ2-7; possible D gene TRBD1, 6 bases. Germline V gene sequence: CDR1 DFQATT, CDR2 SNEGSKA (reference sequence). V lost 0 bases and J lost 1, with 13 bases in between. This CDR3 spans 15 amino acids. CDR3 sequence (DNA): TGCAGTGCTAGAGAGGAGCCCAGGGGTTCCTACGAGCAGTACTTC. This gives the protein CSAREEPRGSYEQYF.

The V and J genes are TRBV20-1 and TRBJ2-7, with 12 bases aligning to TRBD2. CDR1 is DFQATT and CDR2 is SNEGSKA in the germline V gene (reference sequence). Trimming took 3 bases from V and 6 from J; bases not matched to a gene: 9. This CDR3 contains 15 residues. CDR3 amino acids: CSASLAGGPTPEQYF. CDR3 DNA sequence: TGCAGTGCTAGTCTAGCGGGAGGGCCTACCCCCGAGCAGTACTTC.

V is TRBV3-1 and J is TRBJ2-7; D unclear. The germline V gene encodes CDR1 LGHDT and CDR2 YNNKEL (reference sequence). The CDR3 has 15 residues. Trimming stripped 0 bases from V and 2 bases from J, with 11 bases between. The CDR3 sequence: CASSQDSGFPYEQYF. CDR3 DNA: TGTGCCAGCAGCCAAGATTCCGGGTTCCCCTACGAGCAGTACTTC.

Only a few counts were recorded for this clonotype. The CDR3 bases are TGTGCCAGCAGCCTAAAACTGGGGTGGCGTGAGCAGTTCTTC. Its translation is CASSLKLGWREQFF. The rearrangement uses TRBV7-2 and TRBJ2-1; D is unclear. CDR1 is SGHTA and CDR2 is FQGNSA in the germline V gene. Trimming removed 5 bases from V and 9 bases from J, with 17 bases in between. The CDR3 is made up of 14 amino acids.

The gene calls are TRBV9 and TRBJ2-7; 9 bases are shared with TRBD1. The CDR3 spans 15 residues. Germline CDR1 reads SGDLS; CDR2 reads YYNGEE. After removal of 3 bases from V and 5 bases from J, the junction contained 9 bases not matched to a gene. The CDR3, as DNA: TGTGCCAGCAGCGGTGAAGACAGGGGGGAGCACGAGCAGTACTTC. Translated, it gives CASSGEDRGEHEQYF.

The gene calls are TRBV6-1 and TRBJ2-3, with TRBD2 matching over 7 bases. The CDR3 has 15 residues. Germline V gene sequence: CDR1 MNHNS, CDR2 SASEGT. Losses at the gene ends were 6 bases for V and 0 bases for J; bases not matched to a gene: 6. The CDR3 region has the DNA TGTGCCAGCAGACCGAGCGGGACTAGCACAGATACGCAGTATTTT. Protein sequence: CASRPSGTSTDTQYF.

The chain links TRBV30 to TRBJ2-5; D call uncertain. Germline V CDR1 and CDR2: GTSNPN, SVGIG (reference sequence). V lost 0 bases, J lost 0 bases, and 11 bases lay in between. The CDR3 extends over 15 amino acids. DNA for the CDR3: TGTGCCTGGAGTGTAAAAGCAGAGTACCAAGAGACCCAGTACTTC. Its translation: CAWSVKAEYQETQYF.

This chain connects TRBV6-5 to TRBJ2-7; TRBD2 matches 7 bases. The CDR3 totals 12 residues. Germline trimming cut 7 bases from V and 2 bases from J; bases unmatched to any gene: 2. CDR1 and CDR2 from the germline V gene are MNHEY and SVGAGI. Here the CDR3 DNA reads TGTGCCAGCACTAGCGGAACCTACGAGCAGTACTTC. It yields the protein CASTSGTYEQYF.

V gene TRBV20-1 combines with J gene TRBJ2-1, with 9 bases lining up with TRBD2. Losses at the gene ends were 1 base for V and 7 bases for J; bases not matched to a gene: 8. The CDR3 consists of 15 residues. From germline, CDR1 is DFQATT and CDR2 SNEGSKA (reference sequence). CDR3 sequence reads: CSARGIAGAVNEQFF. The CDR3 DNA reads TGCAGTGCTAGAGGGATAGCGGGAGCGGTAAATGAGCAGTTCTTC.

In its sample, this clonotype was seen many times. This sequence joins TRBV29-1 and TRBJ1-1; D unresolved. Germline assignment: CDR1 SQVTM and CDR2 ANQGSEA. The CDR3 sequence is 13 residues long. V lost 5 bases and J 2 bases, leaving 12 bases between the germline ends. The CDR3 DNA follows: TGCAGCGTTACCCTCGGAGGTAACACTGAAGCTTTCTTT. As protein: CSVTLGGNTEAFF.

This clonotype was detected only a few times. The chain is built from TRBV25-1 and TRBJ2-7, with TRBD2 matching 13 bases. V was pared by 6 bases and J by 2 bases, with 4 bases of the junction left unmatched. Per germline, CDR1 MGHDK and CDR2 SYGVNS. The CDR3 totals 15 residues. The DNA for the CDR3 is TGTGCCAGCAGCTTTGGGACTAGCGGGGCCTACGAGCAGTACTTC. Protein: CASSFGTSGAYEQYF.

This clonotype appeared a few times. The chain carries TRBV7-9 and TRBJ2-5; D gene uncertain. The germline V gene has CDR1 SEHNR and CDR2 FQNEAQ (reference sequence). The V gene lost 5 bases and the J gene lost 2 bases, with 12 bases spanning the gap. The CDR3 covers 14 residues. This chain's CDR3 is CASSRAGSQETQYF. In DNA, the CDR3 is TGTGCCAGCAGCAGGGCAGGTTCGCAAGAGACCCAGTACTTC.

This sequence joins TRBV6-2 or TRBV6-3 and TRBJ1-1; tentative D call: TRBD1 (6 bases). The germline gives CDR1 MNHEY, CDR2 SVGEGT. V lost 7 bases and J lost 0, with 21 bases in between. This CDR3 is built from 17 residues. DNA of the CDR3: TGTGCCAGCACTCACTGGGGGGCGGTCAGCTTGAACACTGAAGCTTTCTTT. This sequence encodes CASTHWGAVSLNTEAFF.

The J gene is TRBJ2-3, the V gene TRBV5-4; D may be TRBD1 (5 bases). The CDR3 spans 15 residues. V gave up 0 bases and J gave up 2 bases, with 10 bases separating them. Germline CDR1 reads SGHNT; CDR2 reads YYREEE (reference sequence). The CDR3 protein is CASSLAAGPTDTQYF. The CDR3 bases are TGTGCCAGCAGCTTGGCTGCAGGGCCCACAGATACGCAGTATTTT.

The chain has TRBV18 and TRBJ2-7; 11 nucleotides align to TRBD2. The CDR3 has 15 amino acids. CDR1 and CDR2 from the germline V gene are KGHSH and LQKENI. V shed 0 bases, J shed 5 bases, and the junction held 3 bases outside the gene matches. Written as DNA, the CDR3 is TGTGCCAGCTCACCACCTAGCGGGAGGGCCCACGAGCAGTACTTC. This gives the protein CASSPPSGRAHEQYF.

V gene TRBV30 combines with J gene TRBJ2-6; no reliable D call. CDR1 and CDR2 from the germline V gene are GTSNPN and SVGIG (reference sequence). Trimming removed 2 bases at V and 0 bases at J, with 11 bases between. The CDR3 consists of 16 residues. The CDR3 region is CAWSPLGVSGANVLTF. The CDR3 DNA is TGTGCCTGGAGTCCGCTTGGAGTCTCTGGGGCCAACGTCCTGACTTTC. Combining the CDR3 with reference TRBV30 and TRBJ2-6 gives the whole variable domain SQTIHQWPATLVQPVGSPLSLECTVEGTSNPNLYWYRQAAGRGLQLLFYSVGIGQISSEVPQNLSASRPQDRQFILSSKKLLLSDSGFYLCAWSPLGVSGANVLTFGAGSRLTVL.

This clonotype was seen at least ten times. The chain couples TRBV7-9 to TRBJ1-1; D uncertain. Trimming took off 5 bases at V and 0 bases at J, with 7 bases between the two ends. The CDR3 is 13 residues long. Germline V gene data show CDR1 as SEHNR and CDR2 as FQNEAQ (reference sequence). CDR3 DNA: TGTGCCAGCAGCCCCGCAGTGAACACTGAAGCTTTCTTT. This sequence encodes CASSPAVNTEAFF.